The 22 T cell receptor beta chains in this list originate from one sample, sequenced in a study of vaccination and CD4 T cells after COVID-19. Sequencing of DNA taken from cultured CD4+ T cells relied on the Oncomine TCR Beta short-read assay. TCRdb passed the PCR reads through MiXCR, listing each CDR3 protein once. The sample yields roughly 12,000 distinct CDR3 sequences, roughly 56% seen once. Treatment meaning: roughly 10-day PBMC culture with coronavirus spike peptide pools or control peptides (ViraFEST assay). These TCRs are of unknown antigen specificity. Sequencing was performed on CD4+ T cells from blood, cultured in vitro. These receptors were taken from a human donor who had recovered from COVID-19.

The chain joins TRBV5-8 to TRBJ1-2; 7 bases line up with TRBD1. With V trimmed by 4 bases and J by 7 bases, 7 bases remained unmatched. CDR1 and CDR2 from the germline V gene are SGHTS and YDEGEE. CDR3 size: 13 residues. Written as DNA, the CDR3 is TGTGCCAGCAGCGACCGGGACAGTAGTGGCTACACCTTC. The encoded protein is CASSDRDSSGYTF.

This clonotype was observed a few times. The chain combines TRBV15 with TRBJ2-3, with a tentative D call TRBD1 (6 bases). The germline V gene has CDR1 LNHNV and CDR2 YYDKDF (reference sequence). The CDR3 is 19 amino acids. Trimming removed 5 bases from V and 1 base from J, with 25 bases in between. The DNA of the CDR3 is TGTGCCACCAGCGACGACAGGTCAAAGCCTTCATGGGGCACAGATACGCAGTATTTT. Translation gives CATSDDRSKPSWGTDTQYF. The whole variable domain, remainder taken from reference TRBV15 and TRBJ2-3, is DAMVIQNPRYQVTQFGKPVTLSCSQTLNHNVMYWYQQKSSQAPKLLFHYYDKDFNNEADTPDNFQSRRPNTSFCFLDIRSPGLGDTAMYLCATSDDRSKPSWGTDTQYFGPGTRLTVL.

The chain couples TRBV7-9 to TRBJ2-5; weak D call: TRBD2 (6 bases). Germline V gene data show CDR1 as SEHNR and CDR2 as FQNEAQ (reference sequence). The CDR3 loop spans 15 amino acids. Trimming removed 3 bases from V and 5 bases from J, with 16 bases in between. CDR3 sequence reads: CASSLAGLSWETQYF. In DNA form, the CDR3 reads TGTGCCAGCAGCTTGGCGGGACTTTCCTGGGAGACCCAGTACTTC.

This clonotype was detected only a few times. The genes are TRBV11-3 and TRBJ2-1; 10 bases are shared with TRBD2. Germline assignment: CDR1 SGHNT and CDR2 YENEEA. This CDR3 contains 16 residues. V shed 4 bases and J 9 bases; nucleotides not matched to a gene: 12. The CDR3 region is CASSSIDVAGGREQFF. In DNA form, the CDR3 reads TGTGCCAGCAGCTCGATCGATGTAGCGGGAGGACGTGAGCAGTTCTTC.

CDR3 in amino acids: CSAAISGLMNTGELFF. The CDR3 nucleotides read TGCAGTGCAGCGATATCGGGACTGATGAACACCGGGGAGCTGTTTTTT. V gene TRBV20-1 combines with J gene TRBJ2-2; a possible D gene is TRBD2 (6 bases). Deletions cut 6 bases from V and 1 base from J, with 18 bases between. Germline-derived CDR1 and CDR2 are DFQATT and SNEGSKA (reference sequence). The CDR3 is 16 amino acids.

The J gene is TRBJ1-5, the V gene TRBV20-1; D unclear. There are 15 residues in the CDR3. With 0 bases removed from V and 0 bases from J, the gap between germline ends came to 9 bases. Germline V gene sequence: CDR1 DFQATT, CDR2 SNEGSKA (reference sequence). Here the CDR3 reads CSARDMSYSNQPQHF. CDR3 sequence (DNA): TGCAGTGCTAGAGATATGAGCTATAGCAATCAGCCCCAGCATTTT.

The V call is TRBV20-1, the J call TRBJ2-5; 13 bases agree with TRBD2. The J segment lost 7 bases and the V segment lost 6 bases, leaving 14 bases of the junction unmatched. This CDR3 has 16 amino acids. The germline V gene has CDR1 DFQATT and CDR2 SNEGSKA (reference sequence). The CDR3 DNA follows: TGCAGTGCGCAGACTAGCGGGAGGCTTTCGTACGGGACCCAGTACTTC. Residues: CSAQTSGRLSYGTQYF.

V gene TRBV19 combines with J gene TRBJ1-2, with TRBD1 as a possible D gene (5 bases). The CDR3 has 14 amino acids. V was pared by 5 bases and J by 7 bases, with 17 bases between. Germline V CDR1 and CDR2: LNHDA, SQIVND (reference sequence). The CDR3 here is CASSEQEQEGGYTF. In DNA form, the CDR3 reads TGTGCCAGTAGTGAACAGGAACAGGAAGGTGGCTACACCTTC. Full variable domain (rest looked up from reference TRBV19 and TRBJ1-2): DGGITQSPKYLFRKEGQNVTLSCEQNLNHDAMYWYRQDPGQGLRLIYYSQIVNDFQKGDIAEGYSVSREKKESFPLTVTSAQKNPTAFYLCASSEQEQEGGYTFGSGTRLTVV.

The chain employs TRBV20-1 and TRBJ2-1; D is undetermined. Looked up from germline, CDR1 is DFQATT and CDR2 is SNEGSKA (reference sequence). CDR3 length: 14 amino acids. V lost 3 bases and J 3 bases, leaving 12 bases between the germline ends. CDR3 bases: TGCAGTGCTAGTGAGAGATTGGGCTACAATGAGCAGTTCTTC. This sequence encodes CSASERLGYNEQFF.

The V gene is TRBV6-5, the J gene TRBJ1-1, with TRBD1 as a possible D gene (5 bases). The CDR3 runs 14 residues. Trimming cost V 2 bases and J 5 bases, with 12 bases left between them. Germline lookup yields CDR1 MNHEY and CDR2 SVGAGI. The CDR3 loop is CASSYRGRLTEAFF. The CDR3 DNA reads TGTGCCAGCAGTTACCGGGGACGATTAACTGAAGCTTTCTTT.

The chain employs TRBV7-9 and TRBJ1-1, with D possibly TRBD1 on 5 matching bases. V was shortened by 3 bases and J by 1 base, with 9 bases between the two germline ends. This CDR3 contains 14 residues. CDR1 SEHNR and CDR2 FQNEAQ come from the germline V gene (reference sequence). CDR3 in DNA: TGTGCCAGCAGCTTTGAGGGGAGGAACACTGAAGCTTTCTTT. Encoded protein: CASSFEGRNTEAFF.

The CDR3 region has the DNA TGCAGTGCTGGCTGGGGCTCTGGGGCCAACGTCCTGACTTTC. Its protein is CSAGWGSGANVLTF. The chain joins TRBV20-1 to TRBJ2-6; D is unresolved. With 5 bases removed from V and 0 bases from J, the gap between germline ends came to 8 bases. Germline CDR1 reads DFQATT; CDR2 reads SNEGSKA (reference sequence). The CDR3 contains 14 residues.

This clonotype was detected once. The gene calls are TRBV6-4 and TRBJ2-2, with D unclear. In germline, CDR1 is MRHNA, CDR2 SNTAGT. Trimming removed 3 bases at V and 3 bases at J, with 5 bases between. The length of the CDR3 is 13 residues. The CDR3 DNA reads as TGTGCCAGCAGTGAGTCCGACACCGGGGAGCTGTTTTTT. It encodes CASSESDTGELFF.

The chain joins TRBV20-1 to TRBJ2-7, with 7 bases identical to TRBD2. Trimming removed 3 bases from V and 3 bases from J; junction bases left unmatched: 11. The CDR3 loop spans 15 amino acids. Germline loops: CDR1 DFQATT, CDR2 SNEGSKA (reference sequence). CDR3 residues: CSASGRMGPSYEQYF. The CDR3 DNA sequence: TGCAGTGCTAGCGGGAGGATGGGACCGAGCTACGAGCAGTACTTC.

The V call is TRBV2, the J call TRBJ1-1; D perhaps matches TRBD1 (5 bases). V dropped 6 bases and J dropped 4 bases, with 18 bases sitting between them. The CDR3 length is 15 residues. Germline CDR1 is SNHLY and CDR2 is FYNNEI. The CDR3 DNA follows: TGTGCCAGCAGACTCAGATCGGGGGGTGGCACTGAAGCTTTCTTT. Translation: CASRLRSGGGTEAFF.

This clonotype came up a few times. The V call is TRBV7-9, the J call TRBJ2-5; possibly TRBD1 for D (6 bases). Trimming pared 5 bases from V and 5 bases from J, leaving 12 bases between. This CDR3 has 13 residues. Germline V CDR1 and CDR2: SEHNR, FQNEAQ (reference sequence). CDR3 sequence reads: CASSTVGAETQYF. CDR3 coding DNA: TGTGCCAGCAGCACAGTGGGGGCGGAGACCCAGTACTTC.

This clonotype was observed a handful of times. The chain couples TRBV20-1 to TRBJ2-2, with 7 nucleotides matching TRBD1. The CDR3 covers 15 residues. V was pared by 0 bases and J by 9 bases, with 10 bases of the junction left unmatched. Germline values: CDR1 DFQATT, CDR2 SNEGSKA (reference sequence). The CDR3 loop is CSARDQDQGGRELFF. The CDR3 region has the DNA TGCAGTGCTAGAGATCAGGACCAAGGGGGCCGGGAGCTGTTTTTT.

Written as DNA, the CDR3 is TGCAGTGCTAGGCCTCAGGGGTCGAACACCGGGGAGCTGTTTTTT. Translating it yields CSARPQGSNTGELFF. The chain has TRBV20-1 and TRBJ2-2; maybe TRBD1 (6 bases). V lost 3 bases to trimming and J lost 0 bases, with 11 bases between them. Germline lookup yields CDR1 DFQATT and CDR2 SNEGSKA (reference sequence). There are 15 residues in the CDR3.

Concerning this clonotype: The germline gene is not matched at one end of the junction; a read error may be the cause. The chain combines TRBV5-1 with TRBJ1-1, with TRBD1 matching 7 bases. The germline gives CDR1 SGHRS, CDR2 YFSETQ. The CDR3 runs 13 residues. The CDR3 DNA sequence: TGCGCCAGCACCTTGACAGGGTCGGGTGAAGCTTTCTTT. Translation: CASTLTGSGEAFF.

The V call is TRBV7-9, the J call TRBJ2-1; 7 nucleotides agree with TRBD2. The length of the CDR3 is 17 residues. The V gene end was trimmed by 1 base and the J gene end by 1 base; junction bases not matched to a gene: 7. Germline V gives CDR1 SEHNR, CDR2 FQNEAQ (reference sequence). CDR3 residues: CASSLVPSGKSYNEQFF. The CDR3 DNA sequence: TGTGCCAGCAGCTTAGTTCCAAGCGGGAAATCCTACAATGAGCAGTTCTTC.

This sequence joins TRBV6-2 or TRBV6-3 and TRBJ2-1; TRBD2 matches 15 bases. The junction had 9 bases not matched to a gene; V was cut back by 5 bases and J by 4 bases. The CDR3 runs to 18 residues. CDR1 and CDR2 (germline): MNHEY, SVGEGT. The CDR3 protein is CASSRLGLAGGNYNEQFF. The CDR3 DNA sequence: TGTGCCAGCAGTAGACTCGGACTAGCGGGAGGGAATTACAATGAGCAGTTCTTC.

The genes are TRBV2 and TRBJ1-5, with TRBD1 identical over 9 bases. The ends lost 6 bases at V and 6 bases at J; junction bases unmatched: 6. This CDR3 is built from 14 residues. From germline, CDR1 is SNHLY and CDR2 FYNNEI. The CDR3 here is CASSYRGLTQPQHF. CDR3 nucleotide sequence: TGTGCCAGCAGCTACAGGGGGCTTACTCAGCCCCAGCATTTT.